These 23 T cell receptor beta chains share one sample of origin, sequenced in a study of regulatory T cells in long-lasting Graves disease (dated by TCRdb to the early 2020s). The time point label, as the study defines it: newly diagnosed GD, antithyroid drugs for less than 3 months. RNA was extracted from PBMCs in TRIzol for both TCR sequencing and RNA sequencing. Library generation was performed with multiplex PCR. The sample was run on an Illumina HiSeq 4000. TCR beta libraries were built with iRepertoire HTBI primers and Arm-PCR amplification of CDR3 regions. TCRdb redid the processing of the public reads, applying fastp at Q25 and MiXCR, and retained in-frame beta chains. One record per CDR3 amino acid sequence lists the most common genes and DNA. The sample records around 250,000 distinct CDR3 sequences, 20% to 25% of which are singletons. The leading ten clones occupy about 15% of the sample.

The starting material was peripheral blood mononuclear cells (PBMCs), obtained at new diagnosis, from a patient treated with antithyroid drugs. These receptors were taken from a female donor with Graves disease.

This clonotype was counted ten times or more. The CDR3 spells CASSPQGGIRNTGELFF. DNA of the CDR3: TGTGCCAGCAGCCCCCAGGGAGGTATACGGAACACCGGGGAGCTGTTTTTT. The chain carries TRBV14 and TRBJ2-2, with D possibly being TRBD2 (6 bases). The CDR3 contains 17 residues. V was shortened by 4 bases and J by 1 base, with 16 bases between the two germline ends. Germline assignment: CDR1 SGHDN and CDR2 FVKESK.

V usage is TRBV10-3 and J usage is TRBJ1-1; TRBD1 might be the D (6 bases). This CDR3 is built from 16 residues. Germline CDR1 reads ENHRY; CDR2 reads SYGVKD. V was pared by 5 bases and J by 2 bases, with 18 bases between. In nucleotides, the CDR3 is TGTGCCATCAGTCGAGGGGGGGGTGATGTTAACACTGAAGCTTTCTTT. Amino acids: CAISRGGGDVNTEAFF.

CDR3 loop: CASSLTASGSGGTDTQYF. As DNA, the CDR3 is TGTGCCAGCAGCTTAACTGCTAGCGGGAGTGGGGGCACAGATACGCAGTATTTT. V gene TRBV7-2 combines with J gene TRBJ2-3; 10 bases line up with TRBD2. The CDR3 sequence is 18 residues long. The germline V gene encodes CDR1 SGHTA and CDR2 FQGNSA. The V gene end was trimmed by 2 bases and the J gene end by 1 base; junction bases not matched to a gene: 9.

This clonotype was counted ten times or more. V and J are TRBV7-2 and TRBJ2-7; perhaps TRBD2 as D (5 bases). V was shortened by 1 base and J by 2 bases, with 15 bases between the two germline ends. The CDR3 covers 16 residues. CDR1 and CDR2 (germline): SGHTA, FQGNSA. This CDR3 is CASSLDPRDLTYEQYF. The CDR3 DNA is TGTGCCAGCAGCTTAGATCCCCGGGATTTAACCTACGAGCAGTACTTC.

This clonotype was counted many times. The chain is built from TRBV6-2 or TRBV6-3 and TRBJ2-1, with 11 positions matching TRBD1. The CDR3 contains 15 residues. The V segment lost 6 bases and the J segment 10 bases; nucleotides outside the gene matches: 11. Germline-derived CDR1 and CDR2 are MNHEY and SVGEGT. The CDR3 coding sequence is TGTGCCAGCAGCAGCCGGGACAGGGGGAGGAAGGAGCAGTTCTTC. As protein: CASSSRDRGRKEQFF.

This clonotype was detected ten times or more. The gene calls are TRBV10-1 and TRBJ2-3; D may be TRBD1 (6 bases). Germline V CDR1 and CDR2: WNHNN, SYGVQD (reference sequence). This CDR3 has 15 residues. V lost 4 bases and J 0 bases, leaving 11 bases between the germline ends. CDR3: CASSGGQGSTDTQYF. In DNA, the CDR3 is TGCGCCAGCAGTGGGGGACAAGGGAGCACAGATACGCAGTATTTT.

This clonotype was seen repeatedly, ten times or more. The chain combines TRBV6-6 with TRBJ2-1; 10 nucleotides align to TRBD2. J gave up 4 bases and V 0 bases, and 6 bases lay outside the gene matches. CDR1 is MNHNY, CDR2 SVGAGI, per germline (reference sequence). This CDR3 has 17 amino acids. This chain's CDR3 is CASSYSSASGGYNEQFF. The CDR3 DNA sequence: TGTGCCAGCAGTTACTCGAGTGCTAGCGGGGGATACAATGAGCAGTTCTTC.

This clonotype was recorded at least ten times. The chain uses TRBV10-2 and TRBJ1-1, with D perhaps matching TRBD1 (6 bases). Germline CDR1 WSHSY, CDR2 SAAADI. The V gene lost 6 bases and the J gene lost 6 bases, with 17 bases spanning the gap. The CDR3 length is 14 residues. The CDR3 nucleotides read TGCGCCAGCAGACAAACAGGGTCGAGTTCTGAAGCTTTCTTT. Protein: CASRQTGSSSEAFF.

This clonotype has at least ten counts. The CDR3 loop reads CSARRLAEYNEQFF. CDR3 DNA sequence: TGCAGTGCTAGGAGGCTAGCGGAGTACAATGAGCAGTTCTTC. The rearrangement uses TRBV20-1 and TRBJ2-1, with TRBD2 matching 7 bases. J lost 4 bases, V lost 3 bases, and 6 bases had no gene match. This CDR3 is 14 amino acids long. The germline V gene encodes CDR1 DFQATT and CDR2 SNEGSKA (reference sequence).

This clonotype was counted ten times or more. The chain combines TRBV28 with TRBJ2-7; D is possibly TRBD1 or TRBD2 (5 bases each). The germline V gene encodes CDR1 MDHEN and CDR2 SYDVKM. V lost 3 bases and J 0 bases, leaving 12 bases between the germline ends. This CDR3 region has 15 residues. CDR3 sequence (DNA): TGTGCCAGCAGTTTGAGGGGCACGAGCTCCTACGAGCAGTACTTC. Translation: CASSLRGTSSYEQYF.

Note on this clonotype: A single base separates this from a much larger clone, so it may be a read error. This chain uses TRBV6-1 with TRBJ2-7; 8 positions agree with TRBD2. The V gene end was trimmed by 10 bases and the J gene end by 10 bases; junction bases not matched to a gene: 9. CDR1 MNHNS and CDR2 SASEGT come from the germline V gene. The CDR3 extends over 11 amino acids. This CDR3 reads CATPGGVTQYF. CDR3 sequence (DNA): TGTGCCACCCCCGGGGGGGTAACTCAGTACTTC.

This clonotype was found a few times. This clone may be a read error of a much larger clone one base away. Because the CDR3 is missing its conserved closing phenylalanine or tryptophan, this is likely a read error. The J gene is TRBJ2-1, the V gene TRBV7-2, with D unresolved. V shed 5 bases and J shed 0 bases, with 14 bases lying between them. The CDR3 has 16 amino acids. From germline, CDR1 is SGHTA and CDR2 FQGNSA. The CDR3 DNA is TGTGCCAGCAGCACCCGGGTGGCCAGCTCCTACAATGAGCAGTTCTCC. Translating gives CASSTRVASSYNEQFS.

This clonotype was observed many times. The chain employs TRBV7-2 and TRBJ1-4; no clear D gene. The CDR3 loop spans 15 amino acids. Germline V lookup: CDR1 SGHTA, CDR2 FQGNSA. Trimming pared 4 bases from V and 6 bases from J, leaving 15 bases between. The CDR3 protein is CASSSSPARDEKLFF. The CDR3 DNA sequence: TGTGCCAGCAGCTCCAGCCCCGCCCGGGATGAAAAACTGTTTTTT.

This clonotype was seen a handful of times. It may be a read error: a sequence one base away is much more abundant. The rearrangement joins TRBV6-5 to TRBJ2-7, with 7 nucleotides matching TRBD2. This CDR3 is 15 amino acids long. The germline V gene encodes CDR1 MNHEY and CDR2 SVGAGI. V shed 3 bases and J 5 bases; nucleotides not matched to a gene: 10. CDR3 amino acids: CASSYMGGSKNEQYF. CDR3 nucleotides: TGTGCCAGCAGTTATATGGGAGGGAGTAAGAACGAGCAGTACTTC.

There are many counts of this clonotype. CDR3 DNA sequence: TGTGCCAGCAGTTTTCCGCGGGAGAAGCATTATAAGAACACCGGGGAGCTGTTTTTT. Protein: CASSFPREKHYKNTGELFF. This sequence joins TRBV28 and TRBJ2-2; TRBD2 matches at 7 bases. Germline loops: CDR1 MDHEN, CDR2 SYDVKM. With V trimmed by 3 bases and J by 1 base, 14 bases remained unmatched. This CDR3 contains 19 residues.

The V call is TRBV27, the J call TRBJ2-1; D assignment may be TRBD1 or TRBD2 (5 bases each). The germline V gene has CDR1 MNHEY and CDR2 SMNVEV (reference sequence). V was clipped by 5 bases and J by 0 bases, with 14 bases between them. The CDR3 consists of 16 residues. CDR3 sequence (DNA): TGTGCCAGCAGTCCCCTGAGGGGAAGCTCCTACAATGAGCAGTTCTTC. Protein: CASSPLRGSSYNEQFF.

This clonotype was picked up many times. V gene TRBV28 combines with J gene TRBJ2-7; D unclear. The length of the CDR3 is 11 residues. V lost 6 bases and J lost 6, with 9 bases in between. CDR1 is MDHEN, CDR2 SYDVKM, per germline. The CDR3 here is CASRVGVEQYF. The CDR3, as DNA: TGTGCCAGCAGAGTCGGCGTCGAGCAGTACTTC.

This clonotype came up a few times. A read error may explain this, as a much larger clone is one base away. DNA of the CDR3: TGTACCAGCAGTTACGGGCGGGGATGGGAGCAGTACTTC. Its protein product is CTSSYGRGWEQYF. The genes are TRBV28 and TRBJ2-7; D perhaps matches TRBD2 (6 bases). CDR1 and CDR2 from the germline V gene are MDHEN and SYDVKM. The CDR3 loop spans 13 amino acids. Combining the CDR3 with reference TRBV28 and TRBJ2-7 gives the whole variable domain DVKVTQSSRYLVKRTGEKVFLECVQDMDHENMFWYRQDPGLGLRLIYFSYDVKMKEKGDIPEGYSVSREKKERFSLILESASTNQTSMYLCTSSYGRGWEQYFGPGTRLTVT.

This clonotype was observed at least ten times. The gene calls are TRBV4-1 and TRBJ1-5; possibly TRBD1 for D (5 bases). The CDR3 is made up of 13 amino acids. The V and J ends lost 0 bases and 6 bases respectively, with 6 bases between them. CDR1 is MGHRA and CDR2 is YSYEKL in the germline V gene. The CDR3 protein is CASSQETVQPQHF. The CDR3 DNA follows: TGCGCCAGCAGCCAAGAGACAGTTCAGCCCCAGCATTTT.

In the case of this clonotype: A much larger clone differs by one base, so this may be a read error. The chain has TRBV10-3 and TRBJ2-7; a possible D gene is TRBD1 (6 bases). This CDR3 contains 13 residues. Germline V gene data show CDR1 as ENHRY and CDR2 as SYGVKD. The ends were cut back, 6 bases at V and 7 bases at J, with 16 bases in the middle. The CDR3 nucleotides are TGTGCCATCAGAACAGGGTCGGACAATGAGCAGTACTTC. Its translation is CAIRTGSDNEQYF.

V is TRBV9 and J is TRBJ2-1, with 9 bases lining up with TRBD1. This CDR3 has 16 amino acids. J was trimmed by 2 bases and V by 3 bases; bases with no gene match: 6. Germline V lookup: CDR1 SGDLS, CDR2 YYNGEE. The CDR3 here is CASSAGDRDPYNEQFF. CDR3 DNA: TGTGCCAGCAGCGCCGGGGACAGGGATCCCTACAATGAGCAGTTCTTC.

This clonotype showed up many times. The chain links TRBV7-2 to TRBJ2-3; D uncertain. V lost 8 bases, J lost 6 bases, and 9 bases lay in between. Germline CDR1 SGHTA, CDR2 FQGNSA. The CDR3 has 11 amino acids. The DNA of the CDR3 is TGTGCCAGCTCACCACTCGATACGCAGTATTTT. Translated, it gives CASSPLDTQYF.

Only a few counts were recorded for this clonotype. A much larger clone is a single base away; this may be a read error. The rearrangement joins TRBV20-1 to TRBJ2-1; possible D gene TRBD1, 6 bases. The CDR3 sequence is 14 residues long. Trimming pared 6 bases from V and 10 bases from J, leaving 22 bases between. CDR1 and CDR2 (germline): DFQATT, SNEGSKA (reference sequence). CDR3 protein: CSARATGTRYEQFF. CDR3 bases: TGCAGTGCCAGGGCGACAGGTACTCGCTACGAGCAGTTCTTC.